This T cell receptor (beta chain) was sequenced for a study of shared clonotypes between healthy human individuals. Findings of the study overall: Lower generation probabilities were found for non-shared clonotypes than for those shared by all four donors.

CD45RO negativity and positive selection for CCR7 defined naive CD8 cells, a population that excluded terminally differentiated effector memory CD45RA+ cells. Germline V gives CDR1 SNHLY, CDR2 FYNNEI. This CDR3 region has 15 residues. Deletions cut 5 bases from V and 3 bases from J, with 13 bases between. Generated by immunoSEQ multiplex PCR, the TCRdb table keeps only in-frame clones and is missing some. The sample holds 760,000 or so clones, around 96% seen once. With respect to this clone: Its target is not known.

The J gene is TRBJ2-2, the V gene TRBV2; D gene uncertain. The clonotype was recovered from a man aged 30 to 45 in good health. Sequencing was done on a sample of naive CD8+ T cells sorted from blood. The CDR3 nucleotides are TGTGCCAGCAGTCCCGATGGGTCATACACCGGGGAGCTGTTTTTT. Translated: CASSPDGSYTGELFF.